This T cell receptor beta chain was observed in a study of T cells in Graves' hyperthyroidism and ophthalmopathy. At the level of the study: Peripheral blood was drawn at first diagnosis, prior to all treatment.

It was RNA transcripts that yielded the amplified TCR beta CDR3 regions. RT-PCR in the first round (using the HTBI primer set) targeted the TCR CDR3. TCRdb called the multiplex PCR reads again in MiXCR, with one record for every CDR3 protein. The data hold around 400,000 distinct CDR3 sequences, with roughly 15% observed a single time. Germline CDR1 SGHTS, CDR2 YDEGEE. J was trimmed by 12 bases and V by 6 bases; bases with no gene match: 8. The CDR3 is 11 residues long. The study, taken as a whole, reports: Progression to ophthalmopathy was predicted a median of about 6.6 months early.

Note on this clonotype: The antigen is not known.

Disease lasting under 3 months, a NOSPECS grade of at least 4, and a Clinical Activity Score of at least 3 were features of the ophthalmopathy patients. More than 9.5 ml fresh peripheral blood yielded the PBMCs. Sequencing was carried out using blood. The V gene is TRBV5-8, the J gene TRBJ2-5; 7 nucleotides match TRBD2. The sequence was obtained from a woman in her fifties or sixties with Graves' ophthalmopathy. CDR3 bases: TGTGCCAGCACCGGGGGTGGGAGGGAGTACTTC. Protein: CASTGGGREYF.